These 14 T cell receptor beta chains came from one sample sequenced in a study of cytomegalovirus exposure and HLA in healthy donors. Amplification used 60 Vbeta primers and 13 Jbeta primers. Some clones are missing from TCRdb's copy, which holds only in-frame ones; the method was immunoSEQ multiplex PCR. Of 150,000 or so clones detected, roughly 88% appear once; the ten largest clones hold under 8%. Sequenced material: PBMCs. These receptors came from a man over 45 in good health and CMV-seropositive.

This chain connects TRBV7-2 to TRBJ1-2; tentative D call: TRBD1 (6 bases). Trimming left V 6 bases short and J 1 base short, with 15 bases between. CDR1 is SGHTA, CDR2 FQGNSA, per germline. The CDR3 runs 15 residues. CDR3 in DNA: TGTGCCAGCAGTCCTGGACAGCTACGTAACTATGGCTACACCTTC. Its protein product is CASSPGQLRNYGYTF.

This clone has only one observation. The chain recombines TRBV18 with TRBJ2-1; TRBD1 agrees at 11 bases. Trimming took 6 bases from V and 7 from J; bases not matched to a gene: 8. The CDR3 length is 15 residues. Germline CDR1 and CDR2: KGHSH and LQKENI. The CDR3 region has the DNA TGTGCCAGCTCCTCGGGACAGGGGGGTTTAAATGAGCAGTTCTTC. Its protein product is CASSSGQGGLNEQFF. Supplemented by reference TRBV18 and TRBJ2-1, the full variable domain reads NAGVMQNPRHLVRRRGQEARLRCSPMKGHSHVYWYRQLPEEGLKFMVYLQKENIIDESGMPKERFSAEFPKEGPSILRIQQVVRGDSAAYFCASSSGQGGLNEQFFGPGTRLTVL.

The V and J genes are TRBV9 and TRBJ2-7, with 7 bases fitting TRBD1. Germline V gives CDR1 SGDLS, CDR2 YYNGEE. CDR3 length: 13 amino acids. The J segment lost 2 bases and the V segment lost 4 bases, leaving 3 bases of the junction unmatched. The CDR3 region is CASSRDRAYEQYV. As DNA, the CDR3 is TGTGCCAGCAGCCGGGACAGAGCCTACGAGCAGTACGTC.

This chain joins TRBV7-2 and TRBJ2-5; D might be TRBD2 (6 bases). CDR1 SGHTA and CDR2 FQGNSA come from the germline V gene. V lost 3 bases, J lost 5 bases, and 10 bases lay in between. This CDR3 has 13 residues. The CDR3: CASSFGGRETQYF. The CDR3 DNA follows: TGTGCCAGCAGCTTTGGAGGGCGGGAGACCCAGTACTTC. Full variable domain (missing parts from reference TRBV7-2 and TRBJ2-5): GAGVSQSPSNKVTEKGKDVELRCDPISGHTALYWYRQSLGQGLEFLIYFQGNSAPDKSGLPSDRFSAERTGGSVSTLTIQRTQQEDSAVYLCASSFGGRETQYFGPGTRLLVL.

This chain's CDR3 is CSVEGSQGVSYTEAFF. The CDR3 nucleotides are TGCAGCGTTGAAGGGTCACAGGGGGTATCTTACACTGAAGCTTTCTTT. The chain joins TRBV29-1 to TRBJ1-1; 8 bases fit TRBD1. The CDR3 contains 16 residues. Trimming took 1 base from V and 3 from J; bases not matched to a gene: 10. CDR1 is SQVTM and CDR2 is ANQGSEA in the germline V gene.

This chain uses TRBV4-2 with TRBJ2-3; the D is unclear. The CDR3 spans 14 residues. Germline CDR1 reads LGHNA; CDR2 reads YNFKEQ. Trimming removed 1 base from V and 2 bases from J, with 7 bases in between. CDR3 sequence reads: CASSQVSSTDTQYF. The DNA of the CDR3 is TGTGCCAGCAGCCAAGTTAGCTCCACAGATACGCAGTATTTT.

In this sample, this clone turned up once. The chain couples TRBV28 to TRBJ1-5; weak D call: TRBD1 (6 bases). The V gene's germline CDR1 is MDHEN and CDR2 SYDVKM. Trimming cost V 3 bases and J 1 base, with 10 bases left between them. This CDR3 is 15 amino acids long. CDR3 sequence reads: CASSFQGPSNQPQHF. CDR3 sequence (DNA): TGTGCCAGCAGTTTTCAGGGGCCCAGCAATCAGCCCCAGCATTTT.

The V gene is TRBV11-2, the J gene TRBJ2-2, with a weak D call TRBD2 (5 bases). CDR3 length: 14 amino acids. The germline V gene encodes CDR1 SGHAT and CDR2 FQNNGV. Trimming pared 6 bases from V and 0 bases from J, leaving 8 bases between. In DNA form, the CDR3 reads TGTGCCAGCAGATTACTAGCGAACACCGGGGAGCTGTTTTTT. Residues: CASRLLANTGELFF.

This chain links TRBV5-1 with TRBJ2-3; possible D gene TRBD2, 6 bases. The CDR3 is 14 amino acids. Germline CDR1 and CDR2: SGHRS and YFSETQ. Trimming took off 0 bases at V and 4 bases at J, with 9 bases between the two ends. The CDR3 coding sequence is TGCGCCAGCAGCTTGGGACTAGGCGCAGATACGCAGTATTTT. Translated: CASSLGLGADTQYF.

This clone was counted only a few times. The CDR3 DNA is TGTGCCAGCAGCCAGGGGCCTTCGGAAAAACTGTTTTTT. This sequence encodes CASSQGPSEKLFF. The chain recombines TRBV4-2 with TRBJ1-4, with D perhaps matching TRBD1 (5 bases). The CDR3 consists of 13 residues. V was clipped by 3 bases and J by 8 bases, with 10 bases between them. Germline V gene sequence: CDR1 LGHNA, CDR2 YNFKEQ.

The V and J genes are TRBV25-1 and TRBJ1-1; 10 bases agree with TRBD1. This CDR3 spans 16 amino acids. Germline V CDR1 and CDR2: MGHDK, SYGVNS. J lost 3 bases, V lost 2 bases, and 6 bases had no gene match. The CDR3 sequence: CASSEGLDRGYTEAFF. The CDR3 bases are TGTGCCAGCAGTGAAGGGTTGGACAGGGGGTACACTGAAGCTTTCTTT.

Details on this clone: Other DNA sequences in the same sample also yield this CDR3. The rearrangement joins TRBV6-1 to TRBJ2-1; a weak D match, TRBD1 (6 bases). The ends were cut back, 4 bases at V and 10 bases at J, with 14 bases in the middle. The V gene's germline CDR1 is MNHNS and CDR2 SASEGT. CDR3 size: 13 residues. The CDR3 here is CASSGTAIREQFF. In DNA form, the CDR3 reads TGTGCCAGCAGTGGGACAGCGATAAGGGAGCAGTTCTTC.

The chain links TRBV7-9 to TRBJ1-5; 9 positions match TRBD1. This CDR3 has 15 residues. V was pared by 5 bases and J by 0 bases, with 2 bases of the junction left unmatched. The germline gives CDR1 SEHNR, CDR2 FQNEAQ (reference sequence). CDR3 protein: CASSRQGDSNQPQHF. In nucleotides, the CDR3 is TGTGCCAGCAGCAGACAGGGGGATAGCAATCAGCCCCAGCATTTT.

This clone occurred a few times. The V call is TRBV11-3, the J call TRBJ1-1; D possibly corresponds to TRBD1 (6 bases). The V end was cut by 3 bases, the J end by 2 bases, with 7 bases between. This CDR3 contains 13 residues. Per germline, CDR1 SGHNT and CDR2 YENEEA. The CDR3 loop reads CASSLTGNTEAFF. The CDR3 DNA sequence: TGTGCCAGCAGCTTGACAGGTAACACTGAAGCTTTCTTT.